A selection of T cell receptor beta chains follows, all from one sample in a study of blood T cell repertoires in COVID-19. Clones were read by immunoSEQ multiplex PCR, and TCRdb kept only the in-frame ones, dropping some. The repertoire consists of about 60,000 clones, with approximately 90% occurring once and the leading ten covering roughly 8%. The source material was peripheral blood. All receptors derive from a human donor with active COVID-19. The donor label of this sample is uncertain. Both conserved end residues are part of each CDR3. Each record gives: clone size, D gene, V gene, J gene, CDR3 DNA, CDR3 protein. The D gene is left open where the match is weak. A row's size may be missing; if present it is once, few, many or a size class.

>NA|TRBD1|TRBV4-1|TRBJ2-7
TGCGCCAGCAGTCTGGACAGGGGGCCGGTCGAGCAGTACTTC
CASSLDRGPVEQYF
>NA|NA|TRBV27|TRBJ2-7
TGTGCCAGCAGGCTTAGACAGATAACCTACGAGCAGTACTTC
CASRLRQITYEQYF
>NA|TRBD2|TRBV5-6|TRBJ2-7
TGTGCCAGCAGCTTGGGGGGAGGGGTCGAGCAGTACTTC
CASSLGGGVEQYF
>NA|NA|TRBV7-9|TRBJ1-2
TGTGCCAGCAGCTTAGCACGAGCCTTTAACTATGGCTACACCTTC
CASSLARAFNYGYTF
>NA|NA|TRBV5-8|TRBJ2-1
TGTGCCAGCAGGCCGGAGGGGAGTCTCGGGGCCCGCTCCTACAATGAGCAGTTCTTC
CASRPEGSLGARSYNEQFF
>NA|TRBD1|TRBV6-2/TRBV6-3|TRBJ2-7
TGTGCCAGCAGTTTTGGGACAGGGATTTCCTACGAGCAGTACTTC
CASSFGTGISYEQYF
>NA|TRBD1|TRBV7-9|TRBJ2-1
TGTGCCAGCAGCCGTCCGACAGGGGGCGTGGACAATGAGCAGTTCTTC
CASSRPTGGVDNEQFF
>NA|TRBD2|TRBV10-1|TRBJ2-1
TGCGCCAGCAGTGAAGCGGGGGGACACTCCTACAATGAGCAGTTCTTC
CASSEAGGHSYNEQFF
>NA|TRBD1|TRBV11-3|TRBJ2-2
TGTGCCAGCAGCTTCGACTCAGGACAGGGTGGTAGCACCGGGGAGCTGTTTTTT
CASSFDSGQGGSTGELFF
>NA|NA|TRBV10-3|TRBJ2-7
TGTGCCATCAGCAAGACGGGGGAGCAGTACTTC
CAISKTGEQYF
>NA|NA|TRBV5-4|TRBJ2-1
TGTGCCAGCAGCTCCTACAGCTCCTACAATGAGCAGTTCTTC
CASSSYSSYNEQFF
>NA|NA|TRBV30|TRBJ2-7
TGTGCCTGGAGACGGGGGGCAGTAGGCGAGCAGTACTTC
CAWRRGAVGEQYF
>NA|TRBD1|TRBV29-1|TRBJ2-7
TGCAGCGTTCGGACAGGGGGCATCGGCTACGAGCAGTACTTC
CSVRTGGIGYEQYF
>few|TRBD2|TRBV7-9|TRBJ2-2
TGTGCCAGCAGCTTCGGGGGGACCGGGGAGCTGTTTTTT
CASSFGGTGELFF
>NA|NA|TRBV4-1|TRBJ1-5
TGCGCCAGCAGCCAAGAAAGGACACTTAATAATCAGCCCCAGCATTTT
CASSQERTLNNQPQHF
>NA|NA|TRBV6-1|TRBJ2-5
TGTGCCAGCAGTGCAGCAGGACAGCAAGAGACCCAGTACTTC
CASSAAGQQETQYF
>NA|TRBD1|TRBV5-5|TRBJ1-1
TGTGCCAGCGGGGGTACAGGGGTAGGGACTGAAGCTTTCTTT
CASGGTGVGTEAFF
>NA|NA|TRBV30|TRBJ1-4
TGTGCCTGGAGTGTTAAGGGGAATGAAAAACTGTTTTTT
CAWSVKGNEKLFF
>NA|TRBD2|TRBV7-9|TRBJ2-7
TGTGCCAGCAGCTTAGACGGGACTAGCTACGAGCAGTACTTC
CASSLDGTSYEQYF
>once|TRBD2|TRBV7-3|TRBJ2-7
TGTGCCAGCAGCTCGGGACTAGCGGGAGGCAACGAGCAGTACTTC
CASSSGLAGGNEQYF
>NA|TRBD2|TRBV28|TRBJ2-1
TGTGCCAGCATTTCAGGTGGCGGGAGGGCCCTTTTCTACAATGAGCAGTTCTTC
CASISGGGRALFYNEQFF
>NA|NA|TRBV15|TRBJ1-3
TGTGCCACCAGCACAATTCTTTCCCCGACAGGAGGAAACACCATATATTTT
CATSTILSPTGGNTIYF
>NA|NA|TRBV6-6|TRBJ2-3
TGTGCCAGCAACCTAGTCCCCCCAGATACGCAGTATTTT
CASNLVPPDTQYF
>few|TRBD2|TRBV6-2/TRBV6-3|TRBJ2-1
TGTGCCAGCAGTTACCCGACTAGCGGGGATTCCTACAATGAGCAGTTCTTC
CASSYPTSGDSYNEQFF
>NA|NA|TRBV5-1|TRBJ2-7
TGCGCCAGCAGCTCGCGACCTAGCGACCCCTACGAGCAGTACTTC
CASSSRPSDPYEQYF
>once|TRBD1|TRBV28|TRBJ1-4
TGTGCCAGCAGTCCTATCTCGGGACAGGGGGGAAAACTGTTTTTT
CASSPISGQGGKLFF
>NA|NA|TRBV7-2|TRBJ2-6
TGTGCCAGCAGCCTTAGCTCTGGGGCCAACGTCCTGACTTTC
CASSLSSGANVLTF
>NA|TRBD2|TRBV19|TRBJ2-3
TGTGCCAGTAGTTCTCGGACTAGCGTGGGCACAGATACGCAGTATTTT
CASSSRTSVGTDTQYF
>NA|NA|TRBV6-1|TRBJ1-1
TGTGCCAGCAGTGAAGGGCAGTCGGGGTTCTTCGCTGAAGCTTTCTTT
CASSEGQSGFFAEAFF
>NA|NA|TRBV28|TRBJ2-7
TGTGCCATCACTACGGATAGTAGGTACGAGCAGTACTTC
CAITTDSRYEQYF
>NA|NA|TRBV9|TRBJ1-5
TGTGCCAGCAGCGTAGATGGACGGGGAAATCAGCCCCAGCATTTT
CASSVDGRGNQPQHF
>NA|TRBD2|TRBV5-1|TRBJ2-7
TGCGCCAGCAGCTCGGGACTAGCGGGAGGCGAGCAGTACTTC
CASSSGLAGGEQYF
>NA|TRBD1|TRBV18|TRBJ1-5
TGTGCCAGCTCGAACCGGGACAGGGGGCCGGTAGGCAATCAGCCCCAGCATTTT
CASSNRDRGPVGNQPQHF
>NA|TRBD1|TRBV7-2|TRBJ1-4
TGTGCCAGCAGCGATAGAGGCAGGGGGCAAAAACTGTTTTTT
CASSDRGRGQKLFF
>NA|TRBD1|TRBV9|TRBJ2-5
TGTGCCAGCAGCCCCCGGCAGAGACAGGGGGCTGGGGAGACCCAGTACTTC
CASSPRQRQGAGETQYF
>NA|NA|TRBV7-2|TRBJ2-2
TGTGCCAGCAGCCCCTGGACTGAAGGCACCGGGGAGCTGTTTTTT
CASSPWTEGTGELFF
>NA|NA|TRBV21-1|TRBJ2-1
TGTGCCAGCAGCAAAGAAGCTAGCGGGATAGCTGAGCAGTTCTTC
CASSKEASGIAEQFF
>NA|NA|TRBV10-2|TRBJ2-3
TGCGCCAGCGGGCTCCCGCAGTATTTT
CASGLPQYF
>NA|TRBD1|TRBV30|TRBJ1-2
TGTGCCTGGAGCCACAGGGGCTATGGCTACACCTTC
CAWSHRGYGYTF
>NA|NA|TRBV28|TRBJ1-2
TGTGCCAGCAGTTTGTGGAGGGGAGGACGGAACTATGGCTACACCTTC
CASSLWRGGRNYGYTF
>NA|NA|TRBV19|TRBJ1-3
TGTGCCAGTAGTATAATGAGCTCTGGAAACACCATATATTTT
CASSIMSSGNTIYF